The present T cell receptor (beta chain) was sequenced within a study of T cells in Graves' hyperthyroidism and ophthalmopathy. The study, taken as a whole, reports: Most expanded thyroid clonotypes above 0.001 recurred in blood.

Ophthalmopathy patients had moderate-to-severe active disease, CAS ≥3, NOSPECS ≥4, and disease duration under 3 months. Every diagnosis used clinical symptoms, serum thyroxine and TRAb, thyroid ultrasound and orbital computed tomography. 9.5 to 10 ml fresh peripheral blood yielded the PBMCs. Amplification of TCR beta CDR3 regions used RNA as the template. A first-round RT-PCR of the TCR CDR3 used the HTBI primer set. TCRdb independently ran MiXCR on the multiplex PCR reads; one entry per CDR3 protein. Among 500,000 to 650,000 distinct CDR3 sequences listed, just under 20% were seen once. Germline-derived CDR1 and CDR2 are WSHSY and SAAADI. The CDR3 has 16 residues. The V end lost 3 bases, the J end lost 5 bases, and 17 bases lay between the germline ends. This clonotype was seen only a few times. The antigen is undetermined.

This TCR was recovered from a man aged 40-49 years with Graves' ophthalmopathy. V and J are TRBV10-2 and TRBJ2-1, with D possibly matching TRBD1 (6 bases). The sample comprised blood. The CDR3 bases are TGCGCCAGCAGTGAAAGAGGCCAGGGGATTAACAATGAGCAGTTCTTC. Translating gives CASSERGQGINNEQFF.